This T cell receptor beta chain stems from a study of regulatory T cells in long-lasting Graves disease. The germline V gene encodes CDR1 MNHEY and CDR2 SVGEGT. V was trimmed by 2 bases and J by 0 bases, leaving 28 bases between them. The length of the CDR3 is 22 residues. This clonotype has only a few counts. Construction of the TCR beta libraries employed iRepertoire HTBI primers in conjunction with Arm-PCR of CDR3 regions. TCRdb processed the multiplex PCR reads anew with MiXCR; each CDR3 protein has one entry. The table has under 800,000 distinct CDR3 sequences, around 17% seen once. Time point denoted: newly diagnosed GD, antithyroid drugs for less than 3 months. Extracted RNA from PBMCs served as the source of the TCR library. This sample also appeared in a second study, on T cells in Graves' hyperthyroidism and ophthalmopathy. That investigation notes: In the blood, most expanded thyroid clonotypes above 0.001 appeared as well.

The genes are TRBV6-2 or TRBV6-3 and TRBJ2-2; D gene unclear. Source: peripheral blood mononuclear cells (PBMCs), taken at new diagnosis, from a patient treated with antithyroid drugs. The source of this sequence is a woman aged 25 to 39 with Graves disease. DNA of the CDR3: TGTGCCAGCAGTTACGGTCTGACCCTCCGAAACCTACCCCAGTCGAACACCGGGGAGCTGTTTTTT. This codes for CASSYGLTLRNLPQSNTGELFF.